This entry features one T cell receptor (beta chain) sequence. This entry comes from a study of T cell changes during pregnancy in multiple sclerosis. V lost 4 bases to trimming and J lost 7 bases; unmatched junction nucleotides: 2. The CDR3 is made up of 13 amino acids. Germline CDR1 and CDR2: MNHEY and SVGAGI. TCRdb keeps only in-frame clones here, not all; method: immunoSEQ multiplex PCR. This sample has roughly 80,000 clones; 93% occur once, and the top ten carry 2.5%. Sample: peripheral blood, taken in the second trimester of pregnancy. The clonotype comes from a female donor with multiple sclerosis, enrolled in a pregnancy study. The rearrangement links TRBV6-5 to TRBJ2-1; 9 bases map to TRBD1. CDR3 residues: CASSLQGANEQFF. The CDR3 region has the DNA TGTGCCAGCAGTTTACAGGGGGCGAATGAGCAGTTCTTC.